The present TCR beta chain was sequenced within a study of post-analysis software for immune sequencing data. At the level of the study: The study covered relapsing-remitting, secondary progressive and progressive-relapsing courses of multiple sclerosis.

The CDR3 runs to 15 residues. CDR1 is MNHEY and CDR2 is SVGAGI in the germline V gene. Unique molecular identifiers were present in the TCR beta cDNA libraries. Using its own MiXCR run on the PCR reads, TCRdb lists one record per CDR3 protein. The sample shows roughly 650,000 distinct CDR3 sequences, 55% to 70% of them seen only once. This clonotype appeared a single time. Antigen unknown. Study conclusions and caveats: Five TRBV segments were significantly more frequent in patients than in controls. TRBV5-6, TRBV5-1 and TRBV20-1 were among these segments. Significantly decreased normalized Chao1 diversity was recorded for multiple sclerosis patients relative to controls.

This clonotype was sampled from a girl aged 2-9 years with multiple sclerosis. The chain carries TRBV6-5 and TRBJ2-4; 11 positions agree with TRBD2. The J call is uncertain, as TRBJ2-7 better fits the DNA end. Sequencing used blood. The DNA of the CDR3 is TGTGCCAGCAGTCGGGGACTAGCGGAGTTCTACGAGCAGTACTTC. Translating it yields CASSRGLAEFYEQYF.